The subject of this entry is one T cell receptor beta chain. The antigen remains undetermined. It was with 60 Vbeta and 13 Jbeta primers that the PCR ran. Generated by immunoSEQ multiplex PCR, the TCRdb table keeps only in-frame clones and is missing some. The sample has 210,000 or so clones; over 75% are singletons. These data belong to a study of cytomegalovirus exposure and HLA in healthy donors. Whole-study findings and limits: A later analysis linked a missense DCLRE1C variant to TCR beta V- and J-gene trimming.

CDR1 and CDR2 from the germline V gene are SGHTA and FQGTGA. With 11 bases removed from V and 7 bases from J, the gap between germline ends came to 18 bases. The CDR3 loop spans 14 amino acids. Sequenced sample: PBMCs. This receptor was taken from a woman aged 45-59 years in good health and CMV-seropositive. The J gene is TRBJ1-6, the V gene TRBV7-3; no reliable D call. In DNA form, the CDR3 reads TGTGCCCCCCGTTGGGCGATATCAAATTCACCCCTCCACTTT. Its translation is CAPRWAISNSPLHF.